A selection of T cell receptor beta chains follows, all from one sample in a study of spatial heterogeneity in lung cancer. TCRdb redid the calling of the 5' RACE reads with MiXCR, one entry per CDR3 protein. The repertoire holds some 23,000 distinct CDR3 sequences, roughly 9% seen once, with about 7.7% in the top ten. The sequencing used lung tumor tissue, collected at surgery. The receptor source for this set is a male donor with early-stage non-small cell lung cancer. The CDR3 runs from the conserved cysteine through the conserved F or W. D genes are given only for firm matches. The size of a clone is reported for some rows only, either as once, few or many, or as a class for expanded clones.

j_call: TRBJ2-3; clone_size: medium-sized; d_call: TRBD2; v_call: TRBV12-3/TRBV12-4; cdr3_nt: TGTGCCAGCAGAAGAGGGACTACCGCTGGGGATACGCAGTATTTT; cdr3_aa: CASRRGTTAGDTQYF
j_call: TRBJ2-5; clone_size: many; d_call: TRBD2; v_call: TRBV5-1; cdr3_nt: TGCGCCAGCAGCCCCGGACTAGCGGGGGGGCGTGTGGAGACCCAGTACTTC; cdr3_aa: CASSPGLAGGRVETQYF
j_call: TRBJ2-7; clone_size: many; d_call: -; v_call: TRBV10-3; cdr3_nt: TGTGCCATCGGACGACTTAGTAGCGGAGCCTACGAGCAGTACTTC; cdr3_aa: CAIGRLSSGAYEQYF
j_call: TRBJ2-3; clone_size: many; d_call: -; v_call: TRBV20-1; cdr3_nt: TGCAGTGCTCCCGGGAACACAGATACGCAGTATTTT; cdr3_aa: CSAPGNTDTQYF
j_call: TRBJ1-4; clone_size: many; d_call: TRBD1; v_call: TRBV28; cdr3_nt: TGTGCCAGCAGTGGACAGGGGGGAGGCACTAATGAAAAACTGTTTTTT; cdr3_aa: CASSGQGGGTNEKLFF
j_call: TRBJ2-7; clone_size: many; d_call: -; v_call: TRBV7-2; cdr3_nt: TGTGCCAGCAGCCCAAGACCCTCGCGGGAGCAGTACTTC; cdr3_aa: CASSPRPSREQYF
j_call: TRBJ1-1; clone_size: many; d_call: -; v_call: TRBV15; cdr3_nt: TGTGCCACCAGCAGCCTCTGGCTCACTGAAGCTTTCTTT; cdr3_aa: CATSSLWLTEAFF
j_call: TRBJ2-4; clone_size: many; d_call: -; v_call: TRBV2; cdr3_nt: TGTGCCAGCCAGGGATATAATGCCAAAAACATTCAGTACTTC; cdr3_aa: CASQGYNAKNIQYF
j_call: TRBJ2-3; clone_size: few; d_call: TRBD1; v_call: TRBV5-1; cdr3_nt: TGCGCCAGCAGCTTACAGGGGACCTTCGGAGATACGCAGTATTTT; cdr3_aa: CASSLQGTFGDTQYF
j_call: TRBJ1-5; clone_size: few; d_call: TRBD1; v_call: TRBV27; cdr3_nt: TGTGCCAGCAGAAAGGCTGGACAGGCGTATAGCAATCAGCCCCAGCATTTT; cdr3_aa: CASRKAGQAYSNQPQHF
j_call: TRBJ1-5; clone_size: many; d_call: -; v_call: TRBV6-2/TRBV6-3; cdr3_nt: TGTGCCAGCAGTTACTCTGGGACGGTGGTTAATCAGCCCCAGCATTTT; cdr3_aa: CASSYSGTVVNQPQHF
j_call: TRBJ2-6; clone_size: many; d_call: -; v_call: TRBV27; cdr3_nt: TGTGCCAGCAGCCCCAATTGGCCGTCCTCTGGGGCCAACGTCCTGACTTTC; cdr3_aa: CASSPNWPSSGANVLTF
j_call: TRBJ1-5; clone_size: -; d_call: -; v_call: TRBV6-5; cdr3_nt: TGTGCCAGCAGCTCCAATGTGTTAGGTCAGCCCCAGCATTTT; cdr3_aa: CASSSNVLGQPQHF
j_call: TRBJ2-1; clone_size: -; d_call: TRBD2; v_call: TRBV7-3; cdr3_nt: TGTGCCAGCAGCCCAAAGCGGGGGGGCACCAATGAGCAGTTCTTC; cdr3_aa: CASSPKRGGTNEQFF
j_call: TRBJ2-7; clone_size: once; d_call: TRBD2; v_call: TRBV28; cdr3_nt: TGTGCCATCCAGCAGTTTATACCCCGGGGACTAGTGGACTACGAGCAGTACTTC; cdr3_aa: CAIQQFIPRGLVDYEQYF
j_call: TRBJ2-2; clone_size: -; d_call: TRBD2; v_call: TRBV6-5; cdr3_nt: TGTGCCAGCAGCCACGGACTAGCGGGAGATCTCGGGGAGCTGTTTTTT; cdr3_aa: CASSHGLAGDLGELFF
j_call: TRBJ2-1; clone_size: -; d_call: TRBD2; v_call: TRBV3-1; cdr3_nt: TGTGCCAGCAGCCAAGGTCTACTAGCGGGGAGGACCAATGAGCAGTTCTTC; cdr3_aa: CASSQGLLAGRTNEQFF
j_call: TRBJ1-2; clone_size: many; d_call: -; v_call: TRBV12-3/TRBV12-4; cdr3_nt: TGTGCCAGCACCCATTCGGGCGGGTTCAAATCCTACACCTTC; cdr3_aa: CASTHSGGFKSYTF
j_call: TRBJ2-5; clone_size: many; d_call: TRBD1; v_call: TRBV2; cdr3_nt: TGTGCCAGCAGTCTCGGGACAGCGAAGGAGACCCAGTACTTC; cdr3_aa: CASSLGTAKETQYF
j_call: TRBJ2-7; clone_size: many; d_call: TRBD2; v_call: TRBV28; cdr3_nt: TGTGCCAGCAGTTTGACTAGCGGCACCTACGAGCAGTACTTC; cdr3_aa: CASSLTSGTYEQYF
j_call: TRBJ2-1; clone_size: -; d_call: TRBD2; v_call: TRBV30; cdr3_nt: TGTGCCTGGACCATGGGGGGGACTTACTACAATGAGCAGTTCTTC; cdr3_aa: CAWTMGGTYYNEQFF
j_call: TRBJ1-6; clone_size: many; d_call: -; v_call: TRBV28; cdr3_nt: TGTGCCAGCAGCACCACCAACTCCTATAATTCACCCCTCCACTTT; cdr3_aa: CASSTTNSYNSPLHF
j_call: TRBJ2-3; clone_size: medium-sized; d_call: -; v_call: TRBV23-1; cdr3_nt: TGCGCCAGCAGTCAAGGGGGCACAGATACGCAGTATTTT; cdr3_aa: CASSQGGTDTQYF
j_call: TRBJ2-2; clone_size: -; d_call: -; v_call: TRBV6-2/TRBV6-3; cdr3_nt: TGTGCCAGCAGTTACCTGGGGGGCAGCACCGGGGAGCTGTTTTTT; cdr3_aa: CASSYLGGSTGELFF
j_call: TRBJ2-7; clone_size: few; d_call: TRBD1; v_call: TRBV12-3/TRBV12-4; cdr3_nt: TGTGCCAGCAGTTTACTACGGCCGGGACAGGGTGGCGAGCAGTACTTC; cdr3_aa: CASSLLRPGQGGEQYF
j_call: TRBJ2-2; clone_size: many; d_call: TRBD2; v_call: TRBV5-1; cdr3_nt: TGCGCCAGCAGCCGACTTCCCGGGACTACAAACACCGGGGAGCTGTTTTTT; cdr3_aa: CASSRLPGTTNTGELFF
j_call: TRBJ2-6; clone_size: few; d_call: -; v_call: TRBV29-1; cdr3_nt: TGCAGCGTTGCGGGGCGGGACAGATCCTCTGGGGCCAACGTCCTGACTTTC; cdr3_aa: CSVAGRDRSSGANVLTF
j_call: TRBJ1-2; clone_size: many; d_call: -; v_call: TRBV7-9; cdr3_nt: TGTGCCAGCAGCACCGGGACGCGTGGCTATGGCTACACCTTC; cdr3_aa: CASSTGTRGYGYTF
j_call: TRBJ2-1; clone_size: many; d_call: TRBD2; v_call: TRBV7-2; cdr3_nt: TGTGCCAGCAGCTTAACAGGGACTAGCGGTTACAATGAGCAGTTCTTC; cdr3_aa: CASSLTGTSGYNEQFF
j_call: TRBJ2-5; clone_size: few; d_call: TRBD1; v_call: TRBV10-1; cdr3_nt: TGCGCCAGCAGTGAGTACAGGGGGAGCAGCCAGTACTTC; cdr3_aa: CASSEYRGSSQYF
j_call: TRBJ1-6; clone_size: many; d_call: -; v_call: TRBV28; cdr3_nt: TGTGCCAGCAGTATGCCTCTCTCCTATAATTCACCCCTCCACTTT; cdr3_aa: CASSMPLSYNSPLHF
j_call: TRBJ2-6; clone_size: medium-sized; d_call: TRBD1; v_call: TRBV5-1; cdr3_nt: TGCGCCAACACCTTCGGCACAGGGGGACCTTCTGGGGCCAACGTCCTGACTTTC; cdr3_aa: CANTFGTGGPSGANVLTF
j_call: TRBJ2-5; clone_size: many; d_call: TRBD2; v_call: TRBV10-3; cdr3_nt: TGTGCCATCAGCCTACTAGCGGGGGAAGAGACCCAGTACTTC; cdr3_aa: CAISLLAGEETQYF
j_call: TRBJ2-3; clone_size: many; d_call: -; v_call: TRBV5-1; cdr3_nt: TGCGCCAGCAGCTTGGAGGCGCCTAATACGCAGTATTTT; cdr3_aa: CASSLEAPNTQYF
j_call: TRBJ2-1; clone_size: few; d_call: -; v_call: TRBV6-5; cdr3_nt: TGTGCCAGCAGTGCCCCATACAATGAGCAGTTCTTC; cdr3_aa: CASSAPYNEQFF